This TCR beta chain was captured by sequencing in a study of B cell selection in AIRE deficiency. This clone was detected only a few times. The V gene end was trimmed by 4 bases and the J gene end by 10 bases; junction bases not matched to a gene: 18. The CDR3 extends over 19 amino acids. Germline assignment: CDR1 SGHRS and CDR2 YFSETQ. Profiling relied on immunoSEQ multiplex PCR, and the TCRdb table lists in-frame clones only, not all of them. The sample lists around 23,000 clones, about 95% occurring once. CD4+CD127+ cells were sorted as the conventional CD4 T cells. The sequence was obtained from a human donor in good health. The chain is built from TRBV5-1 and TRBJ2-1, with 15 bases aligning to TRBD2. The source material was CD4+CD127+ conventional T cells sorted from PBMCs. The CDR3 protein is CASSPTGTSGGTGLGEQFF. The CDR3 DNA follows: TGCGCCAGCAGCCCTACCGGGACTAGCGGGGGGACGGGGTTAGGGGAGCAGTTCTTC. Variable domain in full (rest from reference TRBV5-1 and TRBJ2-1): KAGVTQTPRYLIKTRGQQVTLSCSPISGHRSVSWYQQTPGQGLQFLFEYFSETQRNKGNFPGRFSGRQFSNSRSEMNVSTLELGDSALYLCASSPTGTSGGTGLGEQFFGPGTRLTVL.